One sample yielded the 8 T cell receptor beta chains listed below, sequenced in a study of cytomegalovirus exposure and HLA in healthy donors. It was with 60 Vbeta and 13 Jbeta primers that the PCR ran. Some clones are missing from TCRdb's copy, which holds only in-frame ones; the method was immunoSEQ multiplex PCR. Among roughly 200,000 clones, 75% were seen once, and the ten largest hold over 2.5%. Sequencing used PBMCs. Source of these receptors: a male donor in good health and CMV-seronegative.

V gene TRBV6-1 combines with J gene TRBJ1-2; the D is unclear. Germline CDR1 MNHNS, CDR2 SASEGT. This CDR3 is 16 amino acids long. The V end lost 3 bases, the J end lost 0 bases, and 14 bases lay between the germline ends. The DNA for the CDR3 is TGTGCCAGCAGTGAGTCCCCCACAGTAGCTAACTATGGCTACACCTTC. This translates into CASSESPTVANYGYTF.

The sample holds one count of this clone. This sequence joins TRBV7-9 and TRBJ2-1, with 12 positions matching TRBD2. Trimming took 5 bases from V and 8 from J; bases not matched to a gene: 7. Germline assignment: CDR1 SEHNR and CDR2 FQNEAQ (reference sequence). CDR3 length: 15 amino acids. The CDR3 DNA follows: TGTGCCAGCAGCCCCCTAGCGGGAGGGGTCGATGAGCAGTTCTTC. Translating it yields CASSPLAGGVDEQFF.

This chain links TRBV19 with TRBJ2-1, with D possibly being TRBD2 (6 bases). The V gene lost 2 bases and the J gene lost 2 bases, with 19 bases spanning the gap. The CDR3 length is 18 residues. CDR1 is LNHDA and CDR2 is SQIVND in the germline V gene (reference sequence). The CDR3, as DNA: TGTGCCAGTAGTATAACCTTGGGTGGGAGGTCCCCCTACAATGAGCAGTTCTTC. Its translation: CASSITLGGRSPYNEQFF.

V is TRBV6-5 and J is TRBJ1-1, with 8 bases aligning to TRBD1. The CDR3 length is 13 residues. With 0 bases clipped from V and 11 bases from J, the junction kept 5 bases outside the gene matches. The germline V gene encodes CDR1 MNHEY and CDR2 SVGAGI. The CDR3 sequence: CASSYSPDRAAFF. CDR3 DNA sequence: TGTGCCAGCAGTTACTCTCCGGACAGGGCGGCTTTCTTT.

This chain links TRBV10-1 with TRBJ2-3; 7 bases line up with TRBD1. This CDR3 has 17 amino acids. The V and J ends lost 3 bases and 5 bases, in that order; junction bases with no gene match: 14. Looked up from germline, CDR1 is WNHNN and CDR2 is SYGVQD (reference sequence). CDR3 nucleotide sequence: TGCGCCAGCAGTGACCCCCCTACAGGGGATGGTGAAGATACGCAGTATTTT. Protein: CASSDPPTGDGEDTQYF.

V usage is TRBV18 and J usage is TRBJ1-3, with D possibly matching TRBD1 (6 bases). Germline V lookup: CDR1 KGHSH, CDR2 LQKENI. Trimming cost V 3 bases and J 2 bases, with 14 bases left between them. This CDR3 is 16 amino acids long. CDR3 coding DNA: TGTGCCAGCTCACCGAACAGGGACCAAACTGGAAACACCATATATTTT. This gives the protein CASSPNRDQTGNTIYF.

CDR3 residues: CASSLSGNSYNEQFF. CDR3 coding DNA: TGTGCCAGCAGCTTATCGGGGAATTCGTACAATGAGCAGTTCTTC. This chain joins TRBV6-5 and TRBJ2-1, with a weak D call TRBD2 (5 bases). V was cut by 6 bases and J by 4 bases, with 16 bases left in between. This CDR3 contains 15 residues. Germline CDR1 reads MNHEY; CDR2 reads SVGAGI.

The rearrangement links TRBV5-6 to TRBJ2-7, with D maybe TRBD1 (5 bases). The germline CDR1 and CDR2 sequences are SGHDT and YYEEEE. With 3 bases removed from V and 0 bases from J, the gap between germline ends came to 7 bases. This CDR3 is 13 amino acids long. The CDR3 DNA reads as TGTGCCAGCAGCTCTCAGGGCTCCTACGAGCAGTACTTC. Translation: CASSSQGSYEQYF.